One sample yielded the 20 T cell receptor beta chains listed below, sequenced in a study of T cell responses to AZD1222 COVID-19 vaccine. TCRdb keeps only in-frame clones here, not all; method: immunoSEQ multiplex PCR. In the table there are more than 80,000 clones, under 95% of which are singletons. The source material was peripheral blood, sampled 28 days after the second AZD1222 dose. The receptors were gathered from an adult who received the AZD1222 COVID-19 vaccine.

This chain joins TRBV19 and TRBJ2-7; D ambiguous. V lost 6 bases and J 2 bases, leaving 14 bases between the germline ends. The CDR3 runs to 14 residues. Germline V lookup: CDR1 LNHDA, CDR2 SQIVND (reference sequence). The CDR3 is CASSPPRGPYEQYF. CDR3 coding DNA: TGTGCCAGTAGCCCCCCCCGCGGTCCCTACGAGCAGTACTTC.

The chain links TRBV4-1 to TRBJ1-1, with D unresolved. This CDR3 spans 22 amino acids. Germline values: CDR1 MGHRA, CDR2 YSYEKL. V gave up 0 bases and J gave up 5 bases, with 34 bases separating them. In nucleotides, the CDR3 is TGCGCCAGCAGCCAAGATATTTGGGTGGCCGAGAAAACCGAGAATAAAAGGACTGAAGCTTTCTTT. This sequence encodes CASSQDIWVAEKTENKRTEAFF.

V is TRBV7-3 and J is TRBJ2-1; no clear D gene. V was shortened by 5 bases and J by 7 bases, with 15 bases between the two germline ends. Germline assignment: CDR1 SGHTA and CDR2 FQGTGA. The CDR3 is 14 residues long. CDR3 in DNA: TGTGCCAGCAGCCCCAAGAAGGAGAGTAATGAGCAGTTCTTC. This encodes CASSPKKESNEQFF.

This chain joins TRBV9 and TRBJ2-7; maybe TRBD1 (6 bases). This CDR3 contains 15 residues. The ends were cut back, 1 base at V and 2 bases at J, with 13 bases in the middle. CDR1 SGDLS and CDR2 YYNGEE come from the germline V gene. The CDR3 loop is CASSVSSGAAYEQYF. The CDR3 DNA reads as TGTGCCAGCAGCGTATCTTCAGGGGCGGCCTACGAGCAGTACTTC. Drawing the rest from reference TRBV9 and TRBJ2-7, the complete variable domain is DSGVTQTPKHLITATGQRVTLRCSPRSGDLSVYWYQQSLDQGLQFLIQYYNGEERAKGNILERFSAQQFPDLHSELNLSSLELGDSALYFCASSVSSGAAYEQYFGPGTRLTVT.

CDR3 nucleotides: TGTGCCAGCAGCCCCCACAGGGGGCTAGATGAAAAACTGTTTTTT. Translating it yields CASSPHRGLDEKLFF. The chain recombines TRBV3-1 (or the pseudogene TRBV3-2) with TRBJ1-4, with TRBD1 matching 9 bases. CDR3 size: 15 residues. Trimming took 4 bases from V and 6 from J; bases not matched to a gene: 6. From germline, CDR1 is LGHDT and CDR2 YNNKEL (reference sequence).

The gene calls are TRBV5-5 and TRBJ1-1; 7 bases line up with TRBD1. Germline trimming cut 1 base from V and 5 bases from J; bases unmatched to any gene: 5. The CDR3 consists of 14 residues. Germline V gene lookup returns CDR1 SGHKS and CDR2 YYEKEE (reference sequence). The CDR3 DNA sequence: TGTGCCAGCAGCTTGCAGGGGGTGAGAACTGAAGCTTTCTTT. It translates to CASSLQGVRTEAFF.

This clone was picked up a small number of times. This chain links TRBV4-1 with TRBJ2-5; 7 bases map to TRBD1. CDR1 is MGHRA and CDR2 is YSYEKL in the germline V gene. J lost 5 bases, V lost 3 bases, and 12 bases had no gene match. This CDR3 is 16 amino acids long. CDR3 DNA sequence: TGCGCCAGCAGCCAGGGGACAGCCCTGGTGGGGGAGACCCAGTACTTC. Translation gives CASSQGTALVGETQYF.

V is TRBV9 and J is TRBJ2-5; TRBD2 matches at 10 bases. With 2 bases clipped from V and 1 base from J, the junction kept 2 bases outside the gene matches. CDR1 is SGDLS, CDR2 YYNGEE, per germline. This CDR3 region has 15 residues. The CDR3 DNA reads TGTGCCAGCAGCGTCGGGACTAGCGCCCAAGAGACCCAGTACTTC. Translated, it gives CASSVGTSAQETQYF.

The chain carries TRBV14 and TRBJ1-1; D call uncertain. CDR1 is SGHDN, CDR2 FVKESK, per germline. V was trimmed by 6 bases and J by 14 bases, leaving 16 bases between them. The CDR3 consists of 11 residues. The CDR3 is CASSPGLGSFF. In DNA form, the CDR3 reads TGTGCCAGCAGTCCGGGCCTTGGGAGCTTCTTT.

The V and J genes are TRBV12-3 or TRBV12-4 and TRBJ1-3; D not resolved. This CDR3 has 12 residues. V lost 7 bases, J lost 3 bases, and 7 bases lay in between. The CDR3 sequence: CASTLNGNTIYF. CDR3 DNA sequence: TGTGCCAGCACCCTCAATGGAAACACCATATATTTT.

The V call is TRBV18, the J call TRBJ2-6; maybe TRBD2 (5 bases). V was trimmed by 6 bases and J by 3 bases, leaving 9 bases between them. Germline lookup yields CDR1 KGHSH and CDR2 LQKENI. CDR3 length: 14 residues. The CDR3 bases are TGTGCCAGCTCCCGGGATGTTGGGGCCAACGTCCTGACTTTC. It translates to CASSRDVGANVLTF.

The V and J genes are TRBV15 and TRBJ1-1; TRBD1 agrees at 11 bases. Germline trimming cut 3 bases from V and 7 bases from J; bases unmatched to any gene: 10. The CDR3 runs to 16 residues. Germline V CDR1 and CDR2: LNHNV, YYDKDF (reference sequence). In DNA, the CDR3 is TGTGCCACCAGCAGCCCCAAGGACAGGGGGCGGGTTGAAGCTTTCTTT. Its protein product is CATSSPKDRGRVEAFF.

The chain joins TRBV3-1 (or the pseudogene TRBV3-2) to TRBJ2-1, with TRBD2 matching over 11 bases. Germline CDR1 is LGHDT and CDR2 is YNNKEL (reference sequence). The CDR3 is made up of 17 amino acids. V gave up 1 base and J gave up 7 bases; unmatched junction bases: 9. In DNA form, the CDR3 reads TGTGCCAGCAGCCAAGGATATAGCGGGAGGGCGGATAATGAGCAGTTCTTC. It specifies CASSQGYSGRADNEQFF.

CDR3 in DNA: TGCAGCGTTGAGGGACAGGGCCATCCTGGCTACACCTTC. It translates to CSVEGQGHPGYTF. The chain joins TRBV29-1 to TRBJ1-2; 9 bases fit TRBD1. Looked up from germline, CDR1 is SQVTM and CDR2 is ANQGSEA. J gave up 7 bases and V 3 bases, and 6 bases lay outside the gene matches. The CDR3 loop spans 13 amino acids. Variable domain in full (rest from reference TRBV29-1 and TRBJ1-2): SAVISQKPSRDICQRGTSLTIQCQVDSQVTMMFWYRQQPGQSLTLIATANQGSEATYESGFVIDKFPISRPNLTFSTLTVSNMSPEDSSIYLCSVEGQGHPGYTFGSGTRLTVV.

The J gene is TRBJ2-1, the V gene TRBV5-1; 11 bases are shared with TRBD1. Looked up from germline, CDR1 is SGHRS and CDR2 is YFSETQ. The CDR3 is made up of 15 amino acids. Losses at the gene ends were 3 bases for V and 7 bases for J; bases not matched to a gene: 6. CDR3 protein: CASSYRTGGKNEQFF. Here the CDR3 DNA reads TGCGCCAGCAGCTACCGGACAGGGGGCAAGAATGAGCAGTTCTTC.

This clone appeared a single time. The chain employs TRBV6-2 or TRBV6-3 and TRBJ2-5; D may match TRBD1 or TRBD2 (5 bases each). This CDR3 contains 14 residues. Germline values: CDR1 MNHEY, CDR2 SVGEGT. V was shortened by 4 bases and J by 5 bases, with 14 bases between the two germline ends. The DNA of the CDR3 is TGTGCCAGCAGTTGGGGGAAGGAACCGGAGACCCAGTACTTC. Protein: CASSWGKEPETQYF.

V and J are TRBV5-8 and TRBJ1-6; tentative D call: TRBD1 (5 bases). With 1 base removed from V and 7 bases from J, the gap between germline ends came to 12 bases. This CDR3 has 15 residues. Germline CDR1 reads SGHTS; CDR2 reads YDEGEE. In DNA, the CDR3 is TGTGCCAGCAGCTTGTGGGGCAGTATGAATTCACCCCTCCACTTT. Translating gives CASSLWGSMNSPLHF.

The chain is built from TRBV10-1 and TRBJ1-5; 7 bases map to TRBD1. The CDR3 extends over 15 amino acids. CDR1 and CDR2 from the germline V gene are WNHNN and SYGVQD (reference sequence). V lost 7 bases, J lost 4 bases, and 10 bases stayed unmatched. In nucleotides, the CDR3 is TGCGCCAGCATCATGACCGGGACAGAAAATCAGCCCCAGCATTTT. It is translated as CASIMTGTENQPQHF.

The gene calls are TRBV9 and TRBJ1-2; 7 nucleotides agree with TRBD1. Losses at the gene ends were 3 bases for V and 1 base for J; bases not matched to a gene: 6. There are 15 residues in the CDR3. CDR1 and CDR2 from the germline V gene are SGDLS and YYNGEE. This CDR3 reads CASSAGQDDNYGYTF. The CDR3 nucleotides are TGTGCCAGCAGCGCCGGACAGGACGATAACTATGGCTACACCTTC.

This chain connects TRBV19 to TRBJ1-1; 8 bases match TRBD1. The germline V gene encodes CDR1 LNHDA and CDR2 SQIVND (reference sequence). The CDR3 covers 16 residues. The junction had 7 bases not matched to a gene; V was cut back by 4 bases and J by 0 bases. CDR3 sequence: CASSTPGQAMNTEAFF. For the CDR3, the DNA is TGTGCCAGTAGTACCCCGGGACAGGCCATGAACACTGAAGCTTTCTTT.